These 2 T cell receptor beta chains were sequenced from one sample in a study of human T cells and chemical hapten exposure (dated by TCRdb to 2020 to 2022). The method was RACE. Instrument on record: NextSeq 500. TCRdb trimmed public reads at Q25 via fastp, called clones via MiXCR and kept in-frame beta chains. Rows merge per CDR3 protein into single entries with the most common DNA and genes. This sample comprises approximately 97,000 distinct CDR3 sequences, 25% to 35% of them detected only once. 10% of the sample lies in the top ten. What this sample's time point label stands for: patch test 3, about 24 weeks after DPC sensitization. In light of the paper, this sample's treatment or condition label describes: therapeutic diphenylcyclopropenone sensitization with weekly scalp DPC. The sequencing used whole blood, collected in connection with sensitization to the hapten diphenylcyclopropenone (DPC). The receptors derive from a man in his forties with alopecia areata. Some clones in this sample may be carry-over from other donors' samples.

This clonotype came up once. The chain links TRBV14 to TRBJ2-1; D uncertain. The CDR3 sequence is 15 residues long. V was cut by 0 bases and J by 3 bases, with 9 bases left in between. In germline, CDR1 is SGHDN, CDR2 FVKESK. The CDR3 region is CASSQDASCYNEQFF. The CDR3 bases are TGTGCCAGCAGCCAAGACGCCAGTTGCTACAATGAGCAGTTCTTC. Variable domain in full (rest from reference TRBV14 and TRBJ2-1): EAGVTQFPSHSVIEKGQTVTLRCDPISGHDNLYWYRRVMGKEIKFLLHFVKESKQDESGMPNNRFLAERTGGTYSTLKVQPAELEDSGVYFCASSQDASCYNEQFFGPGTRLTVL.

The V gene is TRBV28, the J gene TRBJ2-1, with D perhaps matching TRBD2 (5 bases). The CDR3 length is 15 residues. Germline V gives CDR1 MDHEN, CDR2 SYDVKM. Trimming shortened V by 5 bases and J by 0 bases, and 11 bases separated the two germline ends. CDR3 nucleotides: TGTGCCAGCAGTATAGCGCCAAGCTCCTACAATGAGCAGTTCTTC. It encodes CASSIAPSSYNEQFF.